The source of this T cell receptor beta chain is a study of blood T cell repertoires in COVID-19. About the study: Some COVID-19 samples were acute and others convalescent; all came from the United States, Italy and Spain. T cells, B-cell-depleted T cells, or PBMCs provided the cDNA or gDNA that served as material.

Per the study methods: Amplification of reference gene primers provided the estimated nucleated cell counts. The data were produced by immunoSEQ multiplex PCR, yet TCRdb's version contains in-frame clones alone and is incomplete. That table furnishes V, J and clone size, whereas the DNA furnished D and trimming. The sample has 240,000 or so clones; around 86% are singletons. Germline V CDR1 and CDR2: LGHNA, YNFKEQ. Unmatched junction bases numbered 11, after V lost 1 base and J lost 6 bases. This CDR3 contains 18 residues. J is TRBJ1-4 and V is TRBV4-2, with TRBD1 identical over 10 bases. Source material: peripheral blood. This receptor was identified in a young woman who had recovered from COVID-19. The CDR3, as DNA: TGTGCCAGCAGCCAAGCCCGGGACAGGGGTCTTCTTTATGAAAAACTGTTTTTT. As protein: CASSQARDRGLLYEKLFF.